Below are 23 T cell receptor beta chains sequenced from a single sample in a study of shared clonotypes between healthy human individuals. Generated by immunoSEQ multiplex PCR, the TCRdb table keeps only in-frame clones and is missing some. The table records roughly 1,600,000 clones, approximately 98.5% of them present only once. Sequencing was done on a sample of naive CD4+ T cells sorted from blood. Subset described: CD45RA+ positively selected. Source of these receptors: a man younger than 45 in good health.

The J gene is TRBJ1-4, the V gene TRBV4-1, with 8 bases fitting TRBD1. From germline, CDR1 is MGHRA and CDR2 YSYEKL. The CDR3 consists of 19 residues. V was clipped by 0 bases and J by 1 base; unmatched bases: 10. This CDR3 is CASSQDPGGVVGTNEKLFF. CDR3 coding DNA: TGCGCCAGCAGCCAAGATCCAGGGGGCGTCGTCGGAACTAATGAAAAACTGTTTTTT.

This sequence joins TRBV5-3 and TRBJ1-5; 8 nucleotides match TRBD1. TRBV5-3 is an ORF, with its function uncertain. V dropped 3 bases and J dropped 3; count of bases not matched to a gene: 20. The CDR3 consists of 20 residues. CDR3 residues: CARSSPDLRGRPDNNQPQHF. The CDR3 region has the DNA TGTGCCAGAAGCTCCCCCGACCTCAGGGGGCGCCCGGACAACAATCAGCCCCAGCATTTT.

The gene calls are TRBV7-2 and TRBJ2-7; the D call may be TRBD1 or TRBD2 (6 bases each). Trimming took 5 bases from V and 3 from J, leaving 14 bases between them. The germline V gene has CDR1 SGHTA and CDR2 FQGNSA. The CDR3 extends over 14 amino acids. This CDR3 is CASSAQGGGYEQYF. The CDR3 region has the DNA TGTGCCAGCAGCGCGCAAGGGGGAGGCTACGAGCAGTACTTC.

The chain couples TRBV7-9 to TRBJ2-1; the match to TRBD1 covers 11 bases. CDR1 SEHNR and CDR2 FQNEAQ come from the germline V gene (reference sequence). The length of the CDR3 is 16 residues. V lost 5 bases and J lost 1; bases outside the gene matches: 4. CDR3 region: CASSGRDRGSYNEQFF. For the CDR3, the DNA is TGTGCCAGCAGCGGTCGGGACAGGGGGTCCTACAATGAGCAGTTCTTC. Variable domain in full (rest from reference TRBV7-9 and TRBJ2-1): DTGVSQNPRHKITKRGQNVTFRCDPISEHNRLYWYRQTLGQGPEFLTYFQNEAQLEKSRLLSDRFSAERPKGSFSTLEIQRTEQGDSAMYLCASSGRDRGSYNEQFFGPGTRLTVL.

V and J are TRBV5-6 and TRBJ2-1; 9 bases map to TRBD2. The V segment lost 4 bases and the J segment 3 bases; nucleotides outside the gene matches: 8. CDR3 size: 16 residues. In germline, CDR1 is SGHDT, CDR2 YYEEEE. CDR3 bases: TGTGCCAGCAGCCACGACCTAGCGGGATACTACAATGAGCAGTTCTTC. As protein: CASSHDLAGYYNEQFF. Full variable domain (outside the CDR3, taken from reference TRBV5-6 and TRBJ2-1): DAGVTQSPTHLIKTRGQQVTLRCSPKSGHDTVSWYQQALGQGPQFIFQYYEEEERQRGNFPDRFSGHQFPNYSSELNVNALLLGDSALYLCASSHDLAGYYNEQFFGPGTRLTVL.

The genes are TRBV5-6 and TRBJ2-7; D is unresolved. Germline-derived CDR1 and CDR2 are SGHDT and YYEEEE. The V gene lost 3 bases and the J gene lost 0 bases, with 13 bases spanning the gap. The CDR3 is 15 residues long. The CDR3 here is CASSSWTGPSYEQYF. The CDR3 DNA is TGTGCCAGCAGCTCATGGACGGGCCCCTCCTACGAGCAGTACTTC.

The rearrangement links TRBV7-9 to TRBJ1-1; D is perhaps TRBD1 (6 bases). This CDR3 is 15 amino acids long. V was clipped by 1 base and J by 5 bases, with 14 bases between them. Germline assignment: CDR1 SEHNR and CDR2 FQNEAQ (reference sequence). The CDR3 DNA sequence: TGTGCCAGCAGCTTAGGGTACACAGGGAGAACTGAAGCTTTCTTT. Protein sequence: CASSLGYTGRTEAFF.

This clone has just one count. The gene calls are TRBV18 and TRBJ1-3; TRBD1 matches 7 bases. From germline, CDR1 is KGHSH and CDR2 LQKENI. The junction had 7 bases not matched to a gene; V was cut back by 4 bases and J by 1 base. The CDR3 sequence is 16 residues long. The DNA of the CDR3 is TGTGCCAGCTCACTTGGACAGGCAGAATCTGGAAACACCATATATTTT. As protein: CASSLGQAESGNTIYF.

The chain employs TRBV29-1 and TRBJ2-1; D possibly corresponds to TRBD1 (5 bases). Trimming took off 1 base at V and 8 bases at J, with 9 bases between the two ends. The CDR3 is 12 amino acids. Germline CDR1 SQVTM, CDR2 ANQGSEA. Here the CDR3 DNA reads TGCAGCGTTGAAGGCTCAGGGTATGAGCAGTTCTTC. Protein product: CSVEGSGYEQFF.

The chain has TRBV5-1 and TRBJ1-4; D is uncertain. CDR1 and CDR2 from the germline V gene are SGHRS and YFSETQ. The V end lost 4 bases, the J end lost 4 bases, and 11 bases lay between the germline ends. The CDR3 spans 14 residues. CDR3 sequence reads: CASSRAGLNEKLFF. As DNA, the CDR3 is TGCGCCAGCAGCCGGGCAGGCCTTAATGAAAAACTGTTTTTT.

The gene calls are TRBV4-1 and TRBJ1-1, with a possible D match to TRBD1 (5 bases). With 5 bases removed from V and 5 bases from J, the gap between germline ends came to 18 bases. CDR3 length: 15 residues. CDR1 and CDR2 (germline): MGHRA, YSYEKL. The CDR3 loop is CASSYPGRGKTEAFF. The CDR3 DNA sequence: TGCGCCAGCAGCTACCCGGGAAGGGGAAAAACTGAAGCTTTCTTT.

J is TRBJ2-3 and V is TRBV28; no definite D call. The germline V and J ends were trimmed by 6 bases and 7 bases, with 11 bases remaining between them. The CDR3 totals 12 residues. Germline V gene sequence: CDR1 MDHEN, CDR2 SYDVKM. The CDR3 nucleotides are TGTGCCAGCAGCCCCACAGTAAATACGCAGTATTTT. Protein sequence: CASSPTVNTQYF. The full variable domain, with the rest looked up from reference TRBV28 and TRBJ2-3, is DVKVTQSSRYLVKRTGEKVFLECVQDMDHENMFWYRQDPGLGLRLIYFSYDVKMKEKGDIPEGYSVSREKKERFSLILESASTNQTSMYLCASSPTVNTQYFGPGTRLTVL.

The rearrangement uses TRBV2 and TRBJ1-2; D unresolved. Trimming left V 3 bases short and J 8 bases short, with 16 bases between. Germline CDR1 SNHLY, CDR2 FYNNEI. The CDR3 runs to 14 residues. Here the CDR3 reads CASSDLFTRAGYTF. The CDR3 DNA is TGTGCCAGCAGTGATCTTTTCACCCGCGCGGGCTACACCTTC.

The CDR3 coding sequence is TGTGCCAGCAGCGTAGGCCCGGGAGTACTTAACAATGAGCAGTTCTTC. It is translated as CASSVGPGVLNNEQFF. The chain carries TRBV9 and TRBJ2-1; possibly TRBD2 for D (6 bases). Germline V gene lookup returns CDR1 SGDLS and CDR2 YYNGEE. The CDR3 has 16 residues. The germline V and J ends were trimmed by 0 bases and 5 bases, with 15 bases remaining between them.

CDR3 loop: CASSLLPWGVSNEQFF. The CDR3, as DNA: TGTGCCAGCAGCCTGCTCCCTTGGGGAGTTAGTAATGAGCAGTTCTTC. The rearrangement joins TRBV5-6 to TRBJ2-1; D might be TRBD2 (5 bases). The germline V gene encodes CDR1 SGHDT and CDR2 YYEEEE. V was shortened by 4 bases and J by 7 bases, with 21 bases between the two germline ends. The CDR3 loop spans 16 amino acids.

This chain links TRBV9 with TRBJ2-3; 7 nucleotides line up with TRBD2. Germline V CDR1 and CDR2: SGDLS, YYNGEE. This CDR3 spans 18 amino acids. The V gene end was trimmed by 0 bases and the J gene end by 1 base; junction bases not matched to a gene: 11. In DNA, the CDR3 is TGTGCCAGCAGCGTAGACGGGAGGATAAGAAAGCGCACAGATACGCAGTATTTT. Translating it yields CASSVDGRIRKRTDTQYF.

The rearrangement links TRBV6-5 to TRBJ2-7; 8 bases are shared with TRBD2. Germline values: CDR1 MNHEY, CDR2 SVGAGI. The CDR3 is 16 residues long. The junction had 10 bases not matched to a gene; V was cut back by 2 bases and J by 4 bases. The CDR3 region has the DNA TGTGCCAGCAGTTACGGGGGCGGGACTAGTTTTTACGAGCAGTACTTC. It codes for CASSYGGGTSFYEQYF.

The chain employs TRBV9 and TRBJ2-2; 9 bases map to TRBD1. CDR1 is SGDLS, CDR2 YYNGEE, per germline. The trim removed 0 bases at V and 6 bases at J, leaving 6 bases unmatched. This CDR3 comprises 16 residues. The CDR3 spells CASSVGGTGLAGELFF. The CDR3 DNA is TGTGCCAGCAGCGTAGGTGGGACAGGGTTAGCCGGGGAGCTGTTTTTT.

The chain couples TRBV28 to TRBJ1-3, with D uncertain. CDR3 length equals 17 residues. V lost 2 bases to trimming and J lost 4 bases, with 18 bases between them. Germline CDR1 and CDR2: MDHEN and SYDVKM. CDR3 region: CASSLDVGGVFGNTIYF. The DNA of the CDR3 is TGTGCCAGCAGTTTAGACGTAGGTGGAGTTTTCGGAAACACCATATATTTT.

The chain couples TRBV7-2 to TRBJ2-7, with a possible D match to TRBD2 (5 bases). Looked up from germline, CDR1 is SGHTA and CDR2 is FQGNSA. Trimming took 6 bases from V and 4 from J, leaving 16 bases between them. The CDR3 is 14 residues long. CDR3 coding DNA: TGTGCCAGCAGGCGTATCCCGGGAATTTACGAGCAGTACTTC. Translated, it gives CASRRIPGIYEQYF.

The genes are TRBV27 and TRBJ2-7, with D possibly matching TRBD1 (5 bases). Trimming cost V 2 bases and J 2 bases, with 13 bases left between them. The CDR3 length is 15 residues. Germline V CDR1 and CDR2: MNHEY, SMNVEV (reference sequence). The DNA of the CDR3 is TGTGCCAGCAGTTTAATCCCAGGGCAGACCTACGAGCAGTACTTC. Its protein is CASSLIPGQTYEQYF.

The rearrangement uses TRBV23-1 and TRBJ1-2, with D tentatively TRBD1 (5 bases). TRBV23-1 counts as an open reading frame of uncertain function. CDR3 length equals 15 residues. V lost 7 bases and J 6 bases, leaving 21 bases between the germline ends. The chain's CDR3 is CASTPKAGGSDGYTF. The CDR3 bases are TGCGCCAGCACCCCGAAGGCGGGGGGATCGGATGGCTACACCTTC.

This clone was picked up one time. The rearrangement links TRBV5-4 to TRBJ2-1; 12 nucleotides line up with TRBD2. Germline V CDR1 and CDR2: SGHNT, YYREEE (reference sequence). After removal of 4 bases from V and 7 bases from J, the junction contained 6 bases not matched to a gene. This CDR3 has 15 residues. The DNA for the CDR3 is TGTGCCAGCAGCCCCGGGACTAGCGGGTTGAATGAGCAGTTCTTC. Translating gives CASSPGTSGLNEQFF. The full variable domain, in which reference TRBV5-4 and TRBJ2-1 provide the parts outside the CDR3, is ETGVTQSPTHLIKTRGQQVTLRCSSQSGHNTVSWYQQALGQGPQFIFQYYREEENGRGNFPPRFSGLQFPNYSSELNVNALELDDSALYLCASSPGTSGLNEQFFGPGTRLTVL.